Shown below are 20 T cell receptor beta chains from a single sample sequenced in a study of CD8 T cells in Susac syndrome. An amount of RNA that ranged from roughly 0.5 to 1 ug was reverse transcribed with random hexamers. A single record per CDR3 protein comes from TCRdb applying MiXCR to the immunoSEQ multiplex PCR reads. In the table there are roughly 89,000 distinct CDR3 sequences, around 96% of which are singletons. The sequenced sample was CD8+ T cells from PBMCs. These TCRs come from a human donor with Susac syndrome.

The CDR3 region has the DNA TGTGCCAGCAGCGGCAGCGGGGGAAGCAATCAGCCCCAGCATTTT. Protein sequence: CASSGSGGSNQPQHF. The V gene is TRBV7-8, the J gene TRBJ1-5; TRBD1 might be the D (5 bases). Trimming pared 5 bases from V and 1 base from J, leaving 12 bases between. The CDR3 consists of 15 residues. CDR1 and CDR2 (germline): SGHVS, FQNEAQ.

V usage is TRBV27 and J usage is TRBJ2-5; TRBD2 aligns across 9 bases. Germline values: CDR1 MNHEY, CDR2 SMNVEV (reference sequence). With 7 bases clipped from V and 5 bases from J, the junction kept 17 bases outside the gene matches. CDR3 length: 17 residues. CDR3 sequence (DNA): TGTGCCAGCAATACGAGGGGGCCGGGACTAGCCCACGAGACCCAGTACTTC. This encodes CASNTRGPGLAHETQYF.

The chain combines TRBV20-1 with TRBJ2-5; TRBD2 aligns across 7 bases. The CDR3 runs 11 residues. The ends lost 5 bases at V and 5 bases at J; junction bases unmatched: 2. The germline gives CDR1 DFQATT, CDR2 SNEGSKA (reference sequence). This CDR3 is CSAGGVETQYF. In DNA, the CDR3 is TGCAGTGCTGGGGGGGTGGAGACCCAGTACTTC.

In this sample, this clonotype turned up once. V is TRBV23-1 and J is TRBJ1-5, with TRBD1 as a possible D gene (5 bases). TRBV23-1 qualifies as an ORF whose function is uncertain. CDR3 length: 14 residues. This CDR3 is CALLRRGNNQPQHF. The CDR3, as DNA: TGCGCACTACTCAGACGGGGGAACAATCAGCCCCAGCATTTT.

The gene calls are TRBV2 and TRBJ2-5; D gene ambiguous. V was clipped by 1 base and J by 7 bases, with 7 bases between them. From germline, CDR1 is SNHLY and CDR2 FYNNEI. The length of the CDR3 is 12 residues. CDR3 nucleotides: TGTGCCAGCAGTGAAGGTCGTGTGACCCAGTACTTC. This codes for CASSEGRVTQYF.

The J gene is TRBJ1-1, the V gene TRBV19; the match to TRBD1 covers 10 bases. The CDR3 is made up of 17 amino acids. J was trimmed by 4 bases and V by 5 bases; bases with no gene match: 13. CDR1 is LNHDA, CDR2 SQIVND, per germline (reference sequence). CDR3 nucleotide sequence: TGTGCCAGTAGTGACTGGACAGGGGGTGCAGCTAGCACTGAAGCTTTCTTT. Translating it yields CASSDWTGGAASTEAFF.

V usage is TRBV5-4 and J usage is TRBJ2-7; maybe TRBD2 (6 bases). Germline V gene sequence: CDR1 SGHNT, CDR2 YYREEE (reference sequence). V lost 3 bases, J lost 1 base, and 17 bases lay in between. This CDR3 is 16 amino acids long. The CDR3 reads CASSYNGGGSSYEQYF. In nucleotides, the CDR3 is TGTGCCAGCAGCTATAATGGCGGAGGGTCGTCCTACGAGCAGTACTTC.

The chain is built from TRBV19 and TRBJ2-1; D may be TRBD1 or TRBD2 (5 bases each). V lost 2 bases to trimming and J lost 5 bases, with 7 bases between them. The germline CDR1 and CDR2 sequences are LNHDA and SQIVND (reference sequence). The CDR3 covers 13 residues. CDR3 sequence reads: CASSIRGDNEQFF. The CDR3 DNA is TGTGCCAGTAGTATACGAGGGGACAATGAGCAGTTCTTC.

This clonotype has just a few counts. The gene calls are TRBV3-1 and TRBJ2-1; perhaps TRBD1 as D (5 bases). CDR3 length: 13 amino acids. Germline loops: CDR1 LGHDT, CDR2 YNNKEL (reference sequence). V lost 4 bases and J 3 bases, leaving 7 bases between the germline ends. The CDR3 loop reads CASSRDSYNEQFF. CDR3 coding DNA: TGTGCCAGCAGCCGTGACAGCTACAATGAGCAGTTCTTC.

The J gene is TRBJ2-5, the V gene TRBV6-5, with D perhaps TRBD1 or TRBD2 (5 bases each). This CDR3 is built from 17 residues. In germline, CDR1 is MNHEY, CDR2 SVGAGI. Trimming removed 4 bases from V and 4 bases from J, with 22 bases in between. The CDR3 nucleotides are TGTGCCAGCAGTTCGAATTCTCCGGGGACGACACGAGAGACCCAGTACTTC. Translated, it gives CASSSNSPGTTRETQYF.

The chain is built from TRBV7-2 and TRBJ2-2, with 7 bases identical to TRBD1. Germline-derived CDR1 and CDR2 are SGHTA and FQGNSA. Germline trimming cut 5 bases from V and 6 bases from J; bases unmatched to any gene: 9. This CDR3 is 15 amino acids long. The CDR3 here is CASSLLQGSAGELFF. CDR3 bases: TGTGCCAGCAGCCTCCTACAGGGGAGCGCCGGGGAGCTGTTTTTT. The complete variable domain, with remaining parts taken from reference TRBV7-2 and TRBJ2-2, reads GAGVSQSPSNKVTEKGKDVELRCDPISGHTALYWYRQSLGQGLEFLIYFQGNSAPDKSGLPSDRFSAERTGGSVSTLTIQRTQQEDSAVYLCASSLLQGSAGELFFGEGSRLTVL.

The J gene is TRBJ2-1, the V gene TRBV3-1; 7 positions agree with TRBD1. CDR1 is LGHDT, CDR2 YNNKEL, per germline (reference sequence). The junction had 12 bases not matched to a gene; V was cut back by 5 bases and J by 8 bases. The CDR3 length is 15 residues. DNA of the CDR3: TGTGCCAGCAGCTCCCGGGACAGCCTACAGTATGAGCAGTTCTTC. Translation: CASSSRDSLQYEQFF.

The V gene is TRBV5-1, the J gene TRBJ2-1, with D maybe TRBD2 (5 bases). The germline CDR1 and CDR2 sequences are SGHRS and YFSETQ. The CDR3 runs to 15 residues. Deletions cut 0 bases from V and 4 bases from J, with 11 bases between. DNA for the CDR3: TGCGCCAGCAGCTTGGTCCAGGCGGGTTACAATGAGCAGTTCTTC. It yields the protein CASSLVQAGYNEQFF.

The chain uses TRBV4-1 and TRBJ2-7, with D perhaps given as TRBD1 or TRBD2 (5 bases each). V lost 0 bases, J lost 7 bases, and 16 bases lay in between. The germline gives CDR1 MGHRA, CDR2 YSYEKL. CDR3 length: 15 amino acids. In nucleotides, the CDR3 is TGCGCCAGCAGCCAAGATGTTCGGGGCGACGAGGAGCAGTACTTC. Its protein is CASSQDVRGDEEQYF.

This chain links TRBV18 with TRBJ2-7; 12 nucleotides align to TRBD1. The CDR3 sequence is 15 residues long. V was clipped by 3 bases and J by 4 bases; unmatched bases: 4. From germline, CDR1 is KGHSH and CDR2 LQKENI. The CDR3 region is CASSPPGQGAYEQYF. For the CDR3, the DNA is TGTGCCAGCTCACCTCCGGGACAGGGGGCGTACGAGCAGTACTTC. Full variable domain (missing parts from reference TRBV18 and TRBJ2-7): NAGVMQNPRHLVRRRGQEARLRCSPMKGHSHVYWYRQLPEEGLKFMVYLQKENIIDESGMPKERFSAEFPKEGPSILRIQQVVRGDSAAYFCASSPPGQGAYEQYFGPGTRLTVT.

The chain links TRBV5-1 to TRBJ1-2; D may be TRBD1 (5 bases). Germline CDR1 reads SGHRS; CDR2 reads YFSETQ. The V end was cut by 4 bases, the J end by 4 bases, with 17 bases between. The CDR3 consists of 15 residues. The CDR3 DNA is TGCGCCAGCAGCAACCGGGACTTACTGAGCTATGGCTACACCTTC. Translation gives CASSNRDLLSYGYTF.

The chain links TRBV5-4 to TRBJ2-4, with a possible D match to TRBD2 (6 bases). V was trimmed by 4 bases and J by 7 bases, leaving 15 bases between them. CDR3 length: 14 amino acids. The germline V gene encodes CDR1 SGHNT and CDR2 YYREEE (reference sequence). The CDR3 loop reads CASSPRTGENIQYF. CDR3 sequence (DNA): TGTGCCAGCAGCCCCCGGACGGGAGAGAACATTCAGTACTTC.

The chain has TRBV29-1 and TRBJ1-4; D unclear. This CDR3 has 12 amino acids. Germline-derived CDR1 and CDR2 are SQVTM and ANQGSEA. Trimming stripped 4 bases from V and 6 bases from J, with 9 bases between. The CDR3 protein is CSVGKTDEKLFF. DNA of the CDR3: TGCAGCGTTGGTAAGACGGATGAAAAACTGTTTTTT.

The rearrangement uses TRBV15 and TRBJ2-1; no reliable D call. The CDR3 has 13 residues. Trimming removed 1 base from V and 10 bases from J, with 11 bases in between. Looked up from germline, CDR1 is LNHNV and CDR2 is YYDKDF (reference sequence). This CDR3 is CATSRVAGQEQFF. The CDR3 DNA sequence: TGTGCCACCAGCAGAGTTGCCGGGCAAGAGCAGTTCTTC. Full variable domain (outside the CDR3, taken from reference TRBV15 and TRBJ2-1): DAMVIQNPRYQVTQFGKPVTLSCSQTLNHNVMYWYQQKSSQAPKLLFHYYDKDFNNEADTPDNFQSRRPNTSFCFLDIRSPGLGDTAMYLCATSRVAGQEQFFGPGTRLTVL.

The chain has TRBV12-3 or TRBV12-4 and TRBJ1-3, with D uncertain. V lost 6 bases, J lost 7 bases, and 10 bases lay in between. This CDR3 has 12 amino acids. As DNA, the CDR3 is TGTGCCAGCAGCGTCGGACTGAACACCATATATTTT. This translates into CASSVGLNTIYF.